This T cell receptor (beta chain) was captured in a study of T cell repertoires in cytomegalovirus infection. Study details: Based on public TCR beta signatures, there were indications of CMV infection and of a matching HLA type.

This clonotype occurred a few times. Its antigen is currently unknown. Study results and caveats: What dominated the ex vivo response were HLA-C-restricted CMV-specific TCR beta clonotypes. Adding up the frequency of public TCR beta families identified people who carried CMV plus the relevant HLA.

V shed 1 base and J shed 6 bases, with 7 bases lying between them. CDR3 length equals 14 residues. CDR1 SEHNR and CDR2 FQNEAQ come from the germline V gene (reference sequence). TCRdb re-called the reads with MiXCR, one entry per CDR3 protein. The sample has more than 85,000 distinct CDR3 sequences, around 28% seen once. The TCR comes from a human donor in good health (CMV status not recorded). Some clones in this sample may be carry-over from other donors' samples. The chain recombines TRBV7-9 with TRBJ1-6; D may be TRBD1 (6 bases). Sequencing was performed on CD8+ T cells from cultured PBMCs, taken from culture after CMV antigen stimulation. The CDR3 nucleotides are TGTGCCAGCAGCTTAGTGGGGGCTAATTCACCCCTCCACTTT. Translated, it gives CASSLVGANSPLHF.